This entry describes one TCR beta chain. Its cognate antigen is unknown. This specimen belongs to a study of T cells in Graves' hyperthyroidism and ophthalmopathy. The study, taken as a whole, reports: Blood also carried most thyroid clonotypes expanded above 0.001. Model predictions of ophthalmopathy came a median 6.5 months before onset.

In making diagnoses, clinical symptoms, serum thyroxine and TRAb, thyroid ultrasound and orbital computed tomography were all used. There were TCR beta CDR3 regions amplified from RNA transcripts. The HTBI primer set served for first-round RT-PCR of the TCR CDR3. Each CDR3 protein gets one entry after TCRdb re-called the multiplex PCR reads with MiXCR. The repertoire has a few hundred thousand distinct CDR3 sequences, approximately 22% of them found once; the top ten carry under 55%. CDR1 is MNHEY and CDR2 is SVGEGT in the germline V gene. The CDR3 contains 14 residues. After removal of 5 bases from V and 3 bases from J, the junction contained 6 bases not matched to a gene.

The receptor comes from a woman in her 70s with Graves' ophthalmopathy. The V gene is TRBV6-2 or TRBV6-3, the J gene TRBJ2-7, with 8 bases that match TRBD1. The specimen sequenced was blood. The CDR3 nucleotides read TGTGCCAGCAGTCCGGGACAGGAATACTACGAGCAGTACTTC. Translated: CASSPGQEYYEQYF.